This TCR beta chain was recorded in a study of shared clonotypes between healthy human individuals. The data were produced by immunoSEQ multiplex PCR, yet TCRdb's version contains in-frame clones alone and is incomplete. The sample contains roughly 2 million clones, about 95% of which appear only once. It was CD45RO-negative cells, positively selected for CCR7, that made up naive CD8 cells, with terminally differentiated effector memory CD45RA+ cells excluded. Germline V gene lookup returns CDR1 MGHRA and CDR2 YSYEKL. The CDR3 is made up of 15 amino acids. V lost 0 bases, J lost 13 bases, and 13 bases stayed unmatched.

Sequences were obtained from naive CD8+ T cells sorted from blood. This TCR was sampled from a man between 18 and 35 years old in good health. The J gene is TRBJ1-1, the V gene TRBV4-1; 8 bases are shared with TRBD1. For the CDR3, the DNA is TGCGCCAGCAGCCAAGATCCGGCAGGGGGCAATGGGGGTTTCTTT. This sequence encodes CASSQDPAGGNGGFF.